This is a list of T cell receptor beta chains from one sample in a study of T cell clones after liver transplantation. Sequenced by immunoSEQ multiplex PCR; TCRdb stores in-frame clones only, minus some. The sample records about 99,000 clones, more than 75% being singletons. The sample here was CD4+ T cells from blood, taken before liver transplant. The receptor source for this set is a human donor who received a liver transplant. Both conserved end residues are part of each CDR3. Each record gives: CDR3 length, V gene, J gene, CDR3 protein.

CDR3 length: 14; V gene: TRBV19; J gene: TRBJ2-5; CDR3 protein: CASSNRDRGKTQYF
CDR3 length: 15; V gene: TRBV6-5; J gene: TRBJ1-2; CDR3 protein: CATALFGDTNYGYTF
CDR3 length: 15; V gene: TRBV11-2; J gene: TRBJ1-3; CDR3 protein: CASRTGTGAGNTIYF
CDR3 length: 15; V gene: TRBV7-8; J gene: TRBJ1-2; CDR3 protein: CASSPLLSGNYGYTF
CDR3 length: 11; V gene: TRBV5-4; J gene: TRBJ2-4; CDR3 protein: CASSRDRVQYF
CDR3 length: 15; V gene: TRBV11-2; J gene: TRBJ2-3; CDR3 protein: CASSLVASSTDTQYF
CDR3 length: 13; V gene: TRBV28; J gene: -; CDR3 protein: CASSGGRVGEQYF
CDR3 length: 14; V gene: TRBV9; J gene: TRBJ1-4; CDR3 protein: CASSLWGESEKLFF
CDR3 length: 15; V gene: TRBV14; J gene: TRBJ1-5; CDR3 protein: CASSPRGAVRQPQHF
CDR3 length: 16; V gene: TRBV7-9; J gene: TRBJ1-2; CDR3 protein: CASSSQTDRTNYGYTF
CDR3 length: 14; V gene: TRBV5-1; J gene: TRBJ2-6; CDR3 protein: CASSLRGGANVLTF
CDR3 length: 18; V gene: TRBV15; J gene: TRBJ1-5; CDR3 protein: CATSSRGYRTGVGQPQHF
CDR3 length: 17; V gene: TRBV11-2; J gene: TRBJ1-3; CDR3 protein: CASSLGRKARSGNTIYF
CDR3 length: 14; V gene: TRBV6-5; J gene: TRBJ1-6; CDR3 protein: CASSRGSYNSPLHF
CDR3 length: 13; V gene: TRBV7-2; J gene: TRBJ2-7; CDR3 protein: CASSPTEGYEQYF
CDR3 length: 12; V gene: TRBV28; J gene: TRBJ2-2; CDR3 protein: CASRLTGGGLFF
CDR3 length: 15; V gene: TRBV19; J gene: TRBJ2-7; CDR3 protein: CATGKRGQRSYEQYF
CDR3 length: 15; V gene: TRBV18; J gene: TRBJ2-3; CDR3 protein: CASSAGTGYTDTQYF
CDR3 length: 16; V gene: TRBV9; J gene: TRBJ1-2; CDR3 protein: CASRMDRGLSPYGYTF
CDR3 length: 13; V gene: TRBV6-6; J gene: TRBJ1-6; CDR3 protein: CASRDRDNSPLHF
CDR3 length: 17; V gene: TRBV6-1; J gene: TRBJ1-5; CDR3 protein: CASSASWGTENNQPQHF
CDR3 length: 16; V gene: TRBV9; J gene: TRBJ2-2; CDR3 protein: CASSPNSGTNTGELFF
CDR3 length: 14; V gene: TRBV27; J gene: TRBJ2-7; CDR3 protein: CASSFIGGPYEQYF
CDR3 length: 15; V gene: TRBV4-2; J gene: TRBJ1-3; CDR3 protein: CASSRGQLYGNTIYF
CDR3 length: 14; V gene: TRBV25-1; J gene: TRBJ1-6; CDR3 protein: CASSLEGYNSPLHF
CDR3 length: 14; V gene: TRBV5-1; J gene: TRBJ2-7; CDR3 protein: CASKEYDRSYEQYF
CDR3 length: 13; V gene: TRBV21-1; J gene: TRBJ1-1; CDR3 protein: CARTRRLYTEAFF
CDR3 length: 13; V gene: TRBV27; J gene: TRBJ2-2; CDR3 protein: CASSRYNTGELFF
CDR3 length: 14; V gene: TRBV5-1; J gene: TRBJ2-4; CDR3 protein: CASSLGAPLDIQYF
CDR3 length: 15; V gene: TRBV9; J gene: TRBJ1-2; CDR3 protein: CASSVTGQSAYGYTF
CDR3 length: 18; V gene: TRBV5-1; J gene: TRBJ2-1; CDR3 protein: CASSLIGPRGSYNNEQFF
CDR3 length: 15; V gene: TRBV4-2; J gene: TRBJ2-7; CDR3 protein: CASSEGAGVGLEQYF
CDR3 length: 14; V gene: TRBV10-1; J gene: TRBJ2-2; CDR3 protein: CASRGQGANGELFF
CDR3 length: 16; V gene: TRBV4-2; J gene: TRBJ2-5; CDR3 protein: CASSQPSGGGQETQYF
CDR3 length: 16; V gene: TRBV9; J gene: TRBJ2-2; CDR3 protein: CASTEGHWRNTGELFF
CDR3 length: 11; V gene: TRBV11-2; J gene: TRBJ2-1; CDR3 protein: CASSPSDEQFF
CDR3 length: 13; V gene: TRBV9; J gene: TRBJ2-5; CDR3 protein: CASSVAGRETQYF
CDR3 length: 15; V gene: TRBV12-1; J gene: TRBJ2-7; CDR3 protein: CASGLEWLAGVEQYF
CDR3 length: 16; V gene: TRBV5-1; J gene: TRBJ2-3; CDR3 protein: CASTVRSQGSTDTQYF
CDR3 length: 17; V gene: TRBV9; J gene: TRBJ2-7; CDR3 protein: CASSPLLLASGNGEQYF
CDR3 length: 17; V gene: TRBV27; J gene: TRBJ2-1; CDR3 protein: CASSSPSFATGSNEQFF
CDR3 length: 11; V gene: TRBV27; J gene: TRBJ1-4; CDR3 protein: CASKTNEKLFF
CDR3 length: 14; V gene: TRBV7-2; J gene: TRBJ1-3; CDR3 protein: CASSAYDRGNTIYF
CDR3 length: 15; V gene: TRBV10-1; J gene: TRBJ2-3; CDR3 protein: CASSPSGMSTDTQYF
CDR3 length: 15; V gene: TRBV13; J gene: TRBJ2-3; CDR3 protein: CASSFQGLPTDTQYF
CDR3 length: 14; V gene: TRBV5-4; J gene: TRBJ2-1; CDR3 protein: CATQGERLYNEQFF